This T cell receptor beta chain was sequenced during a study of beta chain features in type 1 diabetes. To note about this clone: The antigen is unknown.

V lost 3 bases to trimming and J lost 3 bases, with 9 bases between them. Germline V CDR1 and CDR2: LGHNA, YSLEER. The CDR3 has 15 amino acids. Study-wide points: Researchers reported that naive, central memory and Treg TCRB repertoires appeared more similar in patients than in healthy donors. Insertions were fewer and deletions more numerous at VDJ junctions in type 1 diabetes patients.

The isolated RNA, all of it, was reverse transcribed, so expressed TCRB transcripts were what got sequenced. Sequencing was performed with immunoSEQ multiplex PCR; in TCRdb, only in-frame clones are kept and a portion is missing. Seen here are approximately 300,000 clones, approximately 10% observed once, and the top ten hold 0.015%. The sequenced material came from naive CD4+ T cells from blood. The origin of this receptor is a young woman in good health. The chain carries TRBV4-3 and TRBJ2-6; D is possibly TRBD2 (5 bases). The DNA of the CDR3 is TGCGCCAGCAGCCATGGGGAGTTTGGGGCCAACGTCCTGACTTTC. It is translated as CASSHGEFGANVLTF.